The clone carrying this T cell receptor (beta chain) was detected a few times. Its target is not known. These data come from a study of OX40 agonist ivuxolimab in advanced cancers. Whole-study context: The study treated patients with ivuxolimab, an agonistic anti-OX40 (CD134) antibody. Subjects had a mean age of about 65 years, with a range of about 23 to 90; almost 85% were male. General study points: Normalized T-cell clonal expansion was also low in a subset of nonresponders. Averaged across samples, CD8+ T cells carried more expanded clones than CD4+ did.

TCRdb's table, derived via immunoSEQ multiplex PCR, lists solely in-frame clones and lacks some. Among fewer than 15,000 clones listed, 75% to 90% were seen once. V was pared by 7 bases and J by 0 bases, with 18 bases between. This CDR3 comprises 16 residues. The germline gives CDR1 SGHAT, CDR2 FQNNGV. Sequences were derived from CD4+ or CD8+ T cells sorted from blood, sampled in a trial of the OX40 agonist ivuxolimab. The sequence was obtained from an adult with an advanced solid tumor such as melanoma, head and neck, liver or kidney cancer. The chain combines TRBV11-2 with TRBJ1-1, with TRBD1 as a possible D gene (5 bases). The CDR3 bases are TGTGCCAGCACCCTTTCGGGGGGGGACTTGAACACTGAAGCTTTCTTT. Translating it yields CASTLSGGDLNTEAFF.